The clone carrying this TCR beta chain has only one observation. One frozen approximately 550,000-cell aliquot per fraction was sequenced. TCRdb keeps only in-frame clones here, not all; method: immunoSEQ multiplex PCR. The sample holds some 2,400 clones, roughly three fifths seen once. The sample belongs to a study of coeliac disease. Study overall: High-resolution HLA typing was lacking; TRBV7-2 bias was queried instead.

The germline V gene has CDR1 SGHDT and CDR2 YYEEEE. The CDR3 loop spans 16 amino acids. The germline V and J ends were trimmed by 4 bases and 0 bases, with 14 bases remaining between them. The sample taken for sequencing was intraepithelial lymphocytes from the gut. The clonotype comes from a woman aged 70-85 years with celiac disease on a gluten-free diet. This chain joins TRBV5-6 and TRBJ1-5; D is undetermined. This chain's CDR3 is CASSALGGYSNQPQHF. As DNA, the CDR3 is TGTGCCAGCAGCGCCCTTGGAGGCTATAGCAATCAGCCCCAGCATTTT.